This TCR beta chain stems from a study of shared T cell receptors in the human thymus. Trimming cost V 5 bases and J 3 bases, with 11 bases left between them. From germline, CDR1 is SGHVS and CDR2 FQNEAQ. The CDR3 contains 14 residues. TCRdb's copy holds only in-frame clones and misses some; the assay was immunoSEQ multiplex PCR. The sample lists approximately 490,000 clones; around three quarters were seen once. The sample was also reused in another study, on human thymus T cells. That work contributes: Corrective surgery for congenital heart defects was being performed on the healthy Finnish infants who were the donors. Blood and thymic repertoires both appeared biased in V and J gene usage. Thymic repertoires of unrelated individuals were reported in related research to overlap highly.

The sequenced material came from thymocytes. V is TRBV7-8 and J is TRBJ1-3, with D possibly TRBD1 on 5 matching bases. The TCR sequence derives from a boy less than two years old with a congenital heart defect. The CDR3 region has the DNA TGTGCCAGCAGCACGGGGACTCGTGGAAACACCATATATTTT. Protein product: CASSTGTRGNTIYF.